The 20 T cell receptor beta chains below all came from one sample that was sequenced in a study of blood T cell repertoires in COVID-19. Some clones are missing from TCRdb's copy, which holds only in-frame ones; the method was immunoSEQ multiplex PCR. The table shows a few hundred thousand clones, with 85% to 90% occurring only once. Sequenced material: peripheral blood. The receptors stem from a man aged 60-69 years with acute or convalescent COVID-19.

This rearrangement joins TRBV15 to TRBJ1-4; D perhaps matches TRBD1 (5 bases). Germline loops: CDR1 LNHNV, CDR2 YYDKDF (reference sequence). CDR3 size: 16 residues. V was shortened by 0 bases and J by 10 bases, with 18 bases between the two germline ends. CDR3 nucleotide sequence: TGTGCCACCAGCAGAGAGCCAGGATACTCCGGGGGAAAACTGTTTTTT. Translated: CATSREPGYSGGKLFF. Drawing the rest from reference TRBV15 and TRBJ1-4, the complete variable domain is DAMVIQNPRYQVTQFGKPVTLSCSQTLNHNVMYWYQQKSSQAPKLLFHYYDKDFNNEADTPDNFQSRRPNTSFCFLDIRSPGLGDTAMYLCATSREPGYSGGKLFFGSGTQLSVL.

This clone appeared a few times. This rearrangement joins TRBV27 to TRBJ1-2; maybe TRBD1 (6 bases). V gave up 5 bases and J gave up 3 bases, with 13 bases separating them. The CDR3 extends over 14 amino acids. The germline V gene has CDR1 MNHEY and CDR2 SMNVEV (reference sequence). CDR3 protein: CASSPWGQDYGYTF. For the CDR3, the DNA is TGTGCCAGCAGTCCCTGGGGACAAGACTATGGCTACACCTTC.

This sequence joins TRBV5-4 and TRBJ2-7; D may be TRBD1 (6 bases). V lost 0 bases, J lost 0 bases, and 10 bases lay in between. The CDR3 has 15 amino acids. Germline CDR1 is SGHNT and CDR2 is YYREEE (reference sequence). In DNA, the CDR3 is TGTGCCAGCAGCTTGGGGGGGCCTCTCTCCTACGAGCAGTACTTC. Translation gives CASSLGGPLSYEQYF. Full variable domain (missing parts from reference TRBV5-4 and TRBJ2-7): ETGVTQSPTHLIKTRGQQVTLRCSSQSGHNTVSWYQQALGQGPQFIFQYYREEENGRGNFPPRFSGLQFPNYSSELNVNALELDDSALYLCASSLGGPLSYEQYFGPGTRLTVT.

The chain uses TRBV28 and TRBJ1-1; maybe TRBD1 (6 bases). The CDR3 is 15 residues long. V shed 5 bases and J shed 7 bases, with 20 bases lying between them. The germline V gene encodes CDR1 MDHEN and CDR2 SYDVKM. The DNA of the CDR3 is TGTGCCAGCAGTCCCCTCGCAGGGGAGTTTAGTGAAGCTTTCTTT. Protein product: CASSPLAGEFSEAFF.

This clone came up a few times. The chain recombines TRBV13 with TRBJ1-3; no clear D gene. CDR3 length: 19 residues. V shed 0 bases and J shed 1 base, with 19 bases lying between them. Germline CDR1 and CDR2: PRHDT and FYEKMQ (reference sequence). The CDR3 sequence: CASSLGRERGVRSGNTIYF. The CDR3 nucleotides read TGTGCCAGCAGCTTAGGACGGGAAAGAGGAGTAAGATCTGGAAACACCATATATTTT.

This clone showed up many times. This chain connects TRBV3-1 (or the pseudogene TRBV3-2) to TRBJ1-5, with a tentative D call TRBD1 (6 bases). Trimming pared 2 bases from V and 3 bases from J, leaving 14 bases between. Per the germline V gene, CDR1 is LGHDT and CDR2 is YNNKEL (reference sequence). CDR3 length: 16 residues. The CDR3 nucleotides are TGTGCCAGCAGCCAAAGAGGCGACAGGCCCAATCAGCCCCAGCATTTT. Protein sequence: CASSQRGDRPNQPQHF.

CDR3 nucleotide sequence: TGTGCCAGTAGGGAGGGCGGGGCCAAAAACATTCAGTACTTC. Amino acid sequence: CASREGGAKNIQYF. The rearrangement uses TRBV19 and TRBJ2-4, with D possibly being TRBD2 (6 bases). Germline values: CDR1 LNHDA, CDR2 SQIVND (reference sequence). V lost 6 bases and J 1 base, leaving 10 bases between the germline ends. The CDR3 is made up of 14 amino acids.

V is TRBV9 and J is TRBJ1-4, with a weak D call TRBD1 (5 bases). Trimming took off 3 bases at V and 1 base at J, with 10 bases between the two ends. This CDR3 has 15 amino acids. Germline V lookup: CDR1 SGDLS, CDR2 YYNGEE. In DNA, the CDR3 is TGTGCCAGCAGCGCTCGGGGGGAAACTAATGAAAAACTGTTTTTT. Protein: CASSARGETNEKLFF.

The rearrangement uses TRBV18 and TRBJ1-2; no firm D call. The germline gives CDR1 KGHSH, CDR2 LQKENI. V was shortened by 2 bases and J by 8 bases, with 6 bases between the two germline ends. This CDR3 is built from 11 residues. As DNA, the CDR3 is TGTGCCAGCTCACCAGGGCAAGGCTACACCTTC. Protein product: CASSPGQGYTF.

J is TRBJ2-1 and V is TRBV11-3; TRBD2 matches 12 bases. J was trimmed by 6 bases and V by 3 bases; bases with no gene match: 9. The CDR3 loop spans 17 amino acids. Germline CDR1 reads SGHNT; CDR2 reads YENEEA. The CDR3 loop is CASSLDASGRAFNEQFF. The DNA of the CDR3 is TGTGCCAGCAGCTTGGACGCTAGCGGGAGGGCCTTCAATGAGCAGTTCTTC.

The chain's CDR3 is CASSLPSSGNTIYF. The CDR3 nucleotides read TGTGCCAGCAGTTTACCCTCCTCTGGAAACACCATATATTTT. The rearrangement links TRBV28 to TRBJ1-3; D gene ambiguous. V dropped 2 bases and J dropped 0 bases, with 5 bases sitting between them. The CDR3 contains 14 residues. Germline assignment: CDR1 MDHEN and CDR2 SYDVKM.

The chain carries TRBV3-1 (or the pseudogene TRBV3-2) and TRBJ2-5, with 7 bases matching TRBD1. The CDR3 covers 14 residues. V lost 3 bases to trimming and J lost 5 bases; unmatched junction nucleotides: 6. Germline assignment: CDR1 LGHDT and CDR2 YNNKEL (reference sequence). In nucleotides, the CDR3 is TGTGCCAGCAGCCATACAGGGGTTTGGGAGACCCAGTACTTC. It is translated as CASSHTGVWETQYF.

This chain connects TRBV28 to TRBJ2-3; 7 nucleotides agree with TRBD1. The ends lost 5 bases at V and 3 bases at J; junction bases unmatched: 11. This CDR3 comprises 16 residues. CDR1 and CDR2 from the germline V gene are MDHEN and SYDVKM. This CDR3 reads CASSLRQGWATDTQYF. The CDR3, as DNA: TGTGCCAGCAGTCTCAGACAGGGATGGGCGACAGATACGCAGTATTTT.

J is TRBJ1-2 and V is TRBV30; possible D gene TRBD1, 6 bases. With 4 bases removed from V and 0 bases from J, the gap between germline ends came to 15 bases. Germline loops: CDR1 GTSNPN, CDR2 SVGIG (reference sequence). The CDR3 covers 15 residues. The CDR3 sequence: CAWTRRGATNYGYTF. CDR3 bases: TGTGCCTGGACGCGGCGGGGGGCGACTAACTATGGCTACACCTTC.

This clone was detected once. The chain joins TRBV28 to TRBJ1-1; D not certain. Germline lookup yields CDR1 MDHEN and CDR2 SYDVKM. The CDR3 has 17 amino acids. Trimming left V 5 bases short and J 6 bases short, with 25 bases between. Written as DNA, the CDR3 is TGTGCCAGCAGTCCCACTAGATTAGACGACCTAAGGGCTGAAGCTTTCTTT. Amino acids: CASSPTRLDDLRAEAFF.

This clone was found a few times. The chain is built from TRBV10-3 and TRBJ1-2; the match to TRBD1 covers 9 bases. The CDR3 sequence is 15 residues long. Germline V CDR1 and CDR2: ENHRY, SYGVKD. Trimming took 2 bases from V and 4 from J; bases not matched to a gene: 5. CDR3: CAISEGQGSGYGYTF. The DNA of the CDR3 is TGTGCCATCAGTGAGGGACAGGGGAGCGGCTATGGCTACACCTTC.

The V gene is TRBV4-1, the J gene TRBJ2-2, with 9 bases lining up with TRBD1. The CDR3 runs 17 residues. V dropped 2 bases and J dropped 5; count of bases not matched to a gene: 9. Per germline, CDR1 MGHRA and CDR2 YSYEKL. In nucleotides, the CDR3 is TGCGCCAGCAGCCAATTCTCCGGGACAGGGAGGACCGGGGAGCTGTTTTTT. It specifies CASSQFSGTGRTGELFF.

The rearrangement links TRBV5-6 to TRBJ2-1; no clear D gene. Germline V CDR1 and CDR2: SGHDT, YYEEEE. This CDR3 region has 15 residues. The germline V and J ends were trimmed by 0 bases and 0 bases, with 7 bases remaining between them. CDR3 region: CASSLVSLSYNEQFF. DNA of the CDR3: TGTGCCAGCAGCTTGGTATCCCTCTCCTACAATGAGCAGTTCTTC.

This chain connects TRBV6-5 to TRBJ1-1; D might be TRBD1 (5 bases). CDR1 is MNHEY, CDR2 SVGAGI, per germline. The CDR3 runs to 15 residues. V dropped 6 bases and J dropped 1 base, with 15 bases sitting between them. In DNA, the CDR3 is TGTGCCAGCAGCTCGACAGTGGGGGGGAACACTGAAGCTTTCTTT. This codes for CASSSTVGGNTEAFF.

The rearrangement links TRBV2 to TRBJ1-2, with 11 nucleotides matching TRBD1. V was pared by 6 bases and J by 4 bases, with 10 bases of the junction left unmatched. The CDR3 has 16 amino acids. Germline CDR1 reads SNHLY; CDR2 reads FYNNEI. The CDR3 nucleotides are TGTGCCAGCAGCAGTGAGGGGACAGGGGGAAGCTATGGCTACACCTTC. Its protein product is CASSSEGTGGSYGYTF.